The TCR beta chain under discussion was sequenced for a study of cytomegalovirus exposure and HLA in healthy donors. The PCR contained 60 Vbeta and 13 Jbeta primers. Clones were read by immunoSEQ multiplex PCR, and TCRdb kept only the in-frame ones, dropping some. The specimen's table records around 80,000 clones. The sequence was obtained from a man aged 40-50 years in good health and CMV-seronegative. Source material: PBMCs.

In DNA, the CDR3 is TGTGCCAGCAGGCGGGGGACAGGACCCTACGAGCAGTACTTC. It translates to CASRRGTGPYEQYF. V and J are TRBV6-1 and TRBJ2-7; a weak D match, TRBD1 (8 bases). This CDR3 has 14 residues. V dropped 6 bases and J dropped 2 bases, with 14 bases sitting between them. Germline values: CDR1 MNHNS, CDR2 SASEGT.